This TCR beta chain was profiled in a study of breast tumors, draining lymph nodes, adjacent tissues. Trimming cost V 2 bases and J 4 bases, with 8 bases left between them. The germline V gene has CDR1 MDHEN and CDR2 SYDVKM. The CDR3 runs to 13 residues. One entry per CDR3 protein results from TCRdb running MiXCR on the multiplex PCR reads. The sample has 75,000 to 100,000 distinct CDR3 sequences, roughly a fifth seen once; the top ten hold around 2.4%. Axillary draining lymph nodes of breast cancer patients supplied the node samples. What was sequenced was axillary lymph node tissue. This receptor was taken from a female donor with breast cancer. Some clones in this sample may be carry-over from other donors' samples. This chain connects TRBV28 to TRBJ2-5; no clear D gene. The CDR3 sequence: CASSLVETETQYF. The CDR3 DNA sequence: TGTGCCAGCAGTTTAGTGGAAACAGAGACCCAGTACTTC.